The 28 T cell receptor beta chains presented below share a single source sample, sequenced in a study of regulatory T cells in long-lasting Graves disease. For TCR beta, libraries came from iRepertoire HTBI primers and Arm-PCR of CDR3 regions. Via MiXCR, TCRdb re-called the multiplex PCR reads, giving one row per CDR3 protein. The sample carries approximately 560,000 distinct CDR3 sequences, 16% recorded once. Noted time point: newly diagnosed GD, antithyroid drugs for less than 3 months. The TCR library was made from RNA that had been extracted from PBMCs in TRIzol. This same sample was also part of a study on T cells in Graves' hyperthyroidism and ophthalmopathy.

The starting material was peripheral blood mononuclear cells (PBMCs), obtained at new diagnosis, from a patient treated with antithyroid drugs. Receptor source: a man younger than 30 with Graves disease.

This clonotype appeared a few times. The gene calls are TRBV9 and TRBJ2-7; weak D call: TRBD1 (6 bases). V gave up 1 base and J gave up 3 bases, with 14 bases separating them. Looked up from germline, CDR1 is SGDLS and CDR2 is YYNGEE. CDR3 length equals 15 residues. This chain's CDR3 is CASSVSGQSHYEQYF. DNA of the CDR3: TGTGCCAGCAGCGTATCCGGACAGAGTCACTACGAGCAGTACTTC.

In its sample, this clonotype was seen a few times. V gene TRBV20-1 combines with J gene TRBJ2-3; 9 bases fit TRBD2. The V and J ends lost 6 bases and 8 bases, in that order; junction bases with no gene match: 12. Germline V gene sequence: CDR1 DFQATT, CDR2 SNEGSKA (reference sequence). The CDR3 length is 14 residues. In DNA form, the CDR3 reads TGCAGTGCAAAGGGACTAGCTGATGGTGGTACGCAGTATTTT. Its translation: CSAKGLADGGTQYF.

The table lists this clonotype with many counts. This chain links TRBV2 with TRBJ1-1; TRBD1 matches at 8 bases. This CDR3 spans 13 amino acids. V trimming: 6 bases; J trimming: 4 bases; junction bases outside the gene matches: 4. Germline V gene lookup returns CDR1 SNHLY and CDR2 FYNNEI. This CDR3 reads CASRGDRGTEAFF. The CDR3 DNA is TGTGCCAGCAGGGGCGACAGGGGCACTGAAGCTTTCTTT.

This clonotype was recorded a few times. This rearrangement joins TRBV7-2 to TRBJ2-3; D might be TRBD1 or TRBD2, each matching 5 bases. The germline V gene has CDR1 SGHTA and CDR2 FQGNSA. Trimming took 5 bases from V and 5 from J, leaving 20 bases between them. The CDR3 sequence is 16 residues long. The CDR3 sequence: CASSGLRGTRGDTQYF. The CDR3 nucleotides read TGTGCCAGCAGCGGACTCCGGGGCACACGGGGAGATACGCAGTATTTT.

In its sample, this clonotype was seen many times. V usage is TRBV28 and J usage is TRBJ2-4; 12 bases align to TRBD2. V lost 5 bases and J lost 11; bases outside the gene matches: 7. This CDR3 spans 14 amino acids. Germline V CDR1 and CDR2: MDHEN, SYDVKM. CDR3 residues: CASSQLAGGYFQYF. In nucleotides, the CDR3 is TGTGCCAGCAGTCAACTAGCGGGAGGCTACTTTCAGTACTTC.

This clonotype was counted many times. The CDR3 spells CASSLGFPDRNTEAFF. CDR3 DNA: TGCGCCAGCAGCTTGGGATTCCCGGACAGGAACACTGAAGCTTTCTTT. This sequence joins TRBV5-1 and TRBJ1-1, with a weak D call TRBD1 (6 bases). Germline V gene data show CDR1 as SGHRS and CDR2 as YFSETQ. The CDR3 is 16 amino acids. Trimming stripped 0 bases from V and 1 base from J, with 13 bases between.

This clonotype has more than one count but fewer than ten. This chain joins TRBV18 and TRBJ1-3; D is undetermined. V lost 1 base, J lost 0 bases, and 13 bases lay in between. The germline V gene has CDR1 KGHSH and CDR2 LQKENI. There are 17 residues in the CDR3. The CDR3 bases are TGTGCCAGCTCACCACTTCGTTATGAGAGCTCTGGAAACACCATATATTTT. Translating it yields CASSPLRYESSGNTIYF.

The table lists this clonotype with many counts. The V call is TRBV7-9, the J call TRBJ1-4; D gene uncertain. The CDR3 runs 12 residues. Germline V gene lookup returns CDR1 SEHNR and CDR2 FQNEAQ (reference sequence). V gave up 7 bases and J gave up 1 base, with 4 bases separating them. The CDR3 sequence is CASTITNEKLFF. The DNA of the CDR3 is TGTGCCAGCACCATAACTAATGAAAAACTGTTTTTT.

In its sample, this clonotype was seen a few times. V and J are TRBV10-3 and TRBJ1-2; D remains ambiguous. Germline V gives CDR1 ENHRY, CDR2 SYGVKD. V was trimmed by 0 bases and J by 0 bases, leaving 14 bases between them. This CDR3 has 17 amino acids. The CDR3 loop reads CAISESVVRGTNYGYTF. The CDR3 bases are TGTGCCATCAGTGAGTCGGTGGTTCGAGGAACTAACTATGGCTACACCTTC.

At least ten counts were recorded for this clonotype. V usage is TRBV5-1 and J usage is TRBJ1-1; tentative D call: TRBD1 (6 bases). Germline V lookup: CDR1 SGHRS, CDR2 YFSETQ. Trimming stripped 4 bases from V and 2 bases from J, with 9 bases between. The CDR3 covers 13 residues. CDR3 coding DNA: TGCGCCAGCAGCCCTGGGACAAACACTGAAGCTTTCTTT. Translating gives CASSPGTNTEAFF. Combining the CDR3 with reference TRBV5-1 and TRBJ1-1 gives the whole variable domain KAGVTQTPRYLIKTRGQQVTLSCSPISGHRSVSWYQQTPGQGLQFLFEYFSETQRNKGNFPGRFSGRQFSNSRSEMNVSTLELGDSALYLCASSPGTNTEAFFGQGTRLTVV.

The V and J genes are TRBV11-2 and TRBJ2-5; the D call may be TRBD1 or TRBD2 (6 bases each). V gave up 5 bases and J gave up 4 bases, with 20 bases separating them. Germline assignment: CDR1 SGHAT and CDR2 FQNNGV. This CDR3 is 16 amino acids long. The CDR3 protein is CASSPSRGVGGETQYF. DNA for the CDR3: TGTGCCAGCAGCCCGAGTAGGGGGGTTGGTGGAGAGACCCAGTACTTC. Drawing the rest from reference TRBV11-2 and TRBJ2-5, the complete variable domain is EAGVAQSPRYKIIEKRQSVAFWCNPISGHATLYWYQQILGQGPKLLIQFQNNGVVDDSQLPKDRFSAERLKGVDSTLKIQPAKLEDSAVYLCASSPSRGVGGETQYFGPGTRLLVL.

The V and J genes are TRBV29-1 and TRBJ2-2; TRBD1 might be the D (6 bases). The CDR3 spans 14 residues. The germline CDR1 and CDR2 sequences are SQVTM and ANQGSEA. V was trimmed by 6 bases and J by 3 bases, leaving 14 bases between them. CDR3 amino acids: CSVSRGSDTGELFF. Here the CDR3 DNA reads TGCAGCGTCTCCAGGGGTTCGGACACCGGGGAGCTGTTTTTT.

The chain has TRBV4-1 and TRBJ2-7; D is unclear. Germline V CDR1 and CDR2: MGHRA, YSYEKL. The CDR3 sequence is 16 residues long. Trimming removed 4 bases from V and 1 base from J, with 17 bases in between. This chain's CDR3 is CASSLSLARDSYEQYF. The CDR3 region has the DNA TGCGCCAGCAGCCTGAGTTTAGCAAGAGATTCCTACGAGCAGTACTTC.

The chain employs TRBV6-1 and TRBJ2-1, with a weak D call TRBD1 (6 bases). The CDR3 is made up of 16 amino acids. The ends were cut back, 2 bases at V and 4 bases at J, with 15 bases in the middle. Per germline, CDR1 MNHNS and CDR2 SASEGT. DNA of the CDR3: TGTGCCAGCAGTGAAAGTTCGGGGACACCGTACAATGAGCAGTTCTTC. It codes for CASSESSGTPYNEQFF.

This clonotype was counted ten times or more. The chain employs TRBV5-5 and TRBJ2-5; D might be TRBD1 (5 bases). CDR1 is SGHKS and CDR2 is YYEKEE in the germline V gene (reference sequence). Trimming left V 1 base short and J 5 bases short, with 9 bases between. The CDR3 length is 13 residues. The CDR3 DNA reads as TGTGCCAGCAGCTTGCCAGGGATGGAGACCCAGTACTTC. Its translation is CASSLPGMETQYF.

In this sample, this clonotype turned up many times. J is TRBJ1-5 and V is TRBV12-3 or TRBV12-4, with 7 bases identical to TRBD1. The V and J ends lost 5 bases and 6 bases, in that order; junction bases with no gene match: 10. The length of the CDR3 is 15 residues. This chain's CDR3 is CASSTTGDRRQPQHF. The CDR3 DNA follows: TGTGCCAGCAGTACTACAGGGGACCGACGTCAGCCCCAGCATTTT.

This clonotype was found a few times. The V call is TRBV6-2 or TRBV6-3, the J call TRBJ1-1; possible D gene TRBD1, 5 bases. V lost 6 bases to trimming and J lost 1 base, with 21 bases between them. Germline CDR1 is MNHEY and CDR2 is SVGEGT. The CDR3 extends over 17 amino acids. CDR3 nucleotides: TGTGCCAGCAGCGGTACCCCGGGGCGGCAGGGGAACACTGAAGCTTTCTTT. Translated: CASSGTPGRQGNTEAFF.

This clonotype showed up many times. The V call is TRBV20-1, the J call TRBJ2-7; TRBD2 agrees at 12 bases. CDR3 size: 14 residues. Germline V CDR1 and CDR2: DFQATT, SNEGSKA (reference sequence). The J segment lost 2 bases and the V segment lost 6 bases, leaving 5 bases of the junction unmatched. The CDR3 spells CSAVGLAGTYEQYF. In DNA form, the CDR3 reads TGCAGTGCCGTTGGACTAGCGGGGACCTACGAGCAGTACTTC.

Only a few counts were recorded for this clonotype. This chain links TRBV3-1 with TRBJ2-1, with D uncertain. The V end lost 3 bases, the J end lost 6 bases, and 9 bases lay between the germline ends. Germline assignment: CDR1 LGHDT and CDR2 YNNKEL (reference sequence). There are 13 residues in the CDR3. The CDR3 sequence is CASSHDEFNEQFF. Written as DNA, the CDR3 is TGTGCCAGCAGCCATGACGAATTCAATGAGCAGTTCTTC.

V and J are TRBV19 and TRBJ1-2; D may be TRBD1 (5 bases). Germline CDR1 is LNHDA and CDR2 is SQIVND (reference sequence). The V end was cut by 5 bases, the J end by 7 bases, with 14 bases between. The CDR3 is made up of 13 amino acids. The CDR3 reads CASSPGRDIGYTF. For the CDR3, the DNA is TGTGCCAGTAGTCCGGGCAGGGATATTGGCTACACCTTC. The full variable domain, rest sourced from reference TRBV19 and TRBJ1-2, is DGGITQSPKYLFRKEGQNVTLSCEQNLNHDAMYWYRQDPGQGLRLIYYSQIVNDFQKGDIAEGYSVSREKKESFPLTVTSAQKNPTAFYLCASSPGRDIGYTFGSGTRLTVV.

In the case of this clonotype: Possible read error: a much larger clone is one base away. The chain is built from TRBV2 and TRBJ1-1; D call uncertain. CDR3 length: 10 residues. The germline gives CDR1 SNHLY, CDR2 FYNNEI. CDR3 coding DNA: TGTTCCAGCAGTAGGACTGAAGCTTTCTTT. This translates into CSSSRTEAFF.

This clonotype was seen more than once but under ten times. The chain is built from TRBV5-1 and TRBJ1-5, with a possible D match to TRBD1 (5 bases). The germline V gene has CDR1 SGHRS and CDR2 YFSETQ. The CDR3 loop spans 14 amino acids. Trimming shortened V by 5 bases and J by 5 bases, and 14 bases separated the two germline ends. The CDR3, as DNA: TGCGCCAGCAGTCCGCGGGGGGGTTATCAGCCCCAGCATTTT. Translating gives CASSPRGGYQPQHF.

This clonotype appeared many times. The chain employs TRBV2 and TRBJ1-1; no clear D. From germline, CDR1 is SNHLY and CDR2 FYNNEI. Trimming stripped 2 bases from V and 1 base from J, with 11 bases between. The CDR3 consists of 15 residues. CDR3 protein: CASSEPQAGNTEAFF. In DNA form, the CDR3 reads TGTGCCAGCAGTGAACCCCAGGCGGGGAACACTGAAGCTTTCTTT.

This clonotype was found many times. The rearrangement uses TRBV11-2 and TRBJ2-1, with no clear D. The CDR3 runs to 17 residues. CDR1 and CDR2 from the germline V gene are SGHAT and FQNNGV. Trimming pared 0 bases from V and 0 bases from J, leaving 12 bases between. The CDR3 spells CASSLEPPTFSYNEQFF. Written as DNA, the CDR3 is TGTGCCAGCAGCTTAGAGCCACCAACCTTCTCCTACAATGAGCAGTTCTTC.

This clonotype came up many times. The J gene is TRBJ2-7, the V gene TRBV6-2 or TRBV6-3; D remains unclear. Germline values: CDR1 MNHEY, CDR2 SVGEGT. V was clipped by 6 bases and J by 2 bases, with 8 bases between them. The CDR3 has 12 residues. The CDR3 region is CASRHDAYEQYF. The CDR3 region has the DNA TGTGCCAGCAGGCATGACGCCTACGAGCAGTACTTC.

This clonotype was picked up many times. V is TRBV7-2 and J is TRBJ1-5, with D unclear. The CDR3 is 17 amino acids. Per the germline V gene, CDR1 is SGHTA and CDR2 is FQGNSA. V was clipped by 5 bases and J by 3 bases, with 20 bases between them. The CDR3 nucleotides read TGTGCCAGCAGCCCATCTGCATTCGAGGGAAACAATCAGCCCCAGCATTTT. This gives the protein CASSPSAFEGNNQPQHF. The full variable domain, rest sourced from reference TRBV7-2 and TRBJ1-5, is GAGVSQSPSNKVTEKGKDVELRCDPISGHTALYWYRQSLGQGLEFLIYFQGNSAPDKSGLPSDRFSAERTGGSVSTLTIQRTQQEDSAVYLCASSPSAFEGNNQPQHFGDGTRLSIL.

Details on this clonotype: Because it lacks the conserved phenylalanine or tryptophan at the end, this CDR3 is likely a read error. The chain carries TRBV5-1 and TRBJ2-2, with TRBD1 identical over 9 bases. The CDR3 spans 16 residues. Germline V gene lookup returns CDR1 SGHRS and CDR2 YFSETQ. Trimming took 4 bases from V and 4 from J; bases not matched to a gene: 8. Written as DNA, the CDR3 is TGCGCCAGCAGCATCTCCGGGACAGGGAGCACCGGGGAGCTGTTTCTT. Encoded protein: CASSISGTGSTGELFL.

This clonotype was recorded many times. The chain carries TRBV2 and TRBJ1-4; possibly TRBD1 for D (6 bases). The CDR3 sequence is 13 residues long. The V gene lost 7 bases and the J gene lost 5 bases, with 11 bases spanning the gap. CDR1 SNHLY and CDR2 FYNNEI come from the germline V gene. The CDR3 bases are TGTGCCAGCACCACAGGGATGAATGAAAAACTGTTTTTT. It translates to CASTTGMNEKLFF.